This TCR beta chain originates from a study of blood T cell repertoires in COVID-19. The wider study: The United States, Italy and Spain were the sources of the acute and convalescent COVID-19 samples. Nucleic acid was either cDNA or gDNA, and it came from T cells, B-cell-depleted T cells, or PBMCs.

There are 11 residues in the CDR3. Deletions cut 2 bases from V and 6 bases from J, with 5 bases between. Germline CDR1 reads MNHNY; CDR2 reads SVGAGI (reference sequence). How the authors handled the data: Counts of nucleated cells, estimated from reference gene primer amplification, were obtained. Only in-frame clones appear in the TCRdb table, and some are missing; sequencing was by immunoSEQ multiplex PCR. The V and J calls and the clone size are those of that table, but D and trimming were determined from the DNA. The sample shows about 240,000 clones, roughly 90% of them seen only once. The V and J genes are TRBV6-6 and TRBJ2-7; a weak D match, TRBD1 (5 bases). The sample comprised peripheral blood. The receptor's source is a man in his sixties who had recovered from COVID-19. The CDR3 region has the DNA TGTGCCAGCAGTTACAGGGGCGAGCAGTACTTC. Translating it yields CASSYRGEQYF.